A single sample gave rise to the 17 T cell receptor beta chains below, sequenced in a study of identifying expanded T cells in peripheral blood. Profiling relied on immunoSEQ multiplex PCR, and the TCRdb table lists in-frame clones only, not all of them. The sample carries about 110,000 clones, about 87% recorded once. The sequenced sample was blood. These receptors all stem from a person between 18 and 75 years old in good health.

The chain recombines TRBV4-3 with TRBJ1-4; D is unclear. Germline CDR1 LGHNA, CDR2 YSLEER. V lost 0 bases to trimming and J lost 7 bases, with 15 bases between them. The CDR3 totals 16 residues. In nucleotides, the CDR3 is TGCGCCAGCAGCCAAGAATGGGTAGGGCTCGGTGAAAAACTGTTTTTT. It specifies CASSQEWVGLGEKLFF.

This clone was observed once. The chain recombines TRBV5-1 with TRBJ2-1, with D tentatively TRBD1 (6 bases). Between the trimmed V and J ends, which lost 0 bases and 3 bases, there was a span of 7 bases. Per germline, CDR1 SGHRS and CDR2 YFSETQ. CDR3 length equals 14 residues. CDR3 loop: CASSLGQDYNEQFF. As DNA, the CDR3 is TGCGCCAGCAGCTTGGGACAGGACTACAATGAGCAGTTCTTC.

J is TRBJ2-4 and V is TRBV4-2; D is unresolved. The CDR3 runs 17 residues. The germline gives CDR1 LGHNA, CDR2 YNFKEQ. Between the trimmed V and J ends, which lost 1 base and 1 base, there was a span of 14 bases. The CDR3 loop reads CASSQGSGQIAKNIQYF. CDR3 sequence (DNA): TGTGCCAGCAGCCAAGGGTCCGGTCAAATTGCCAAAAACATTCAGTACTTC.

This chain joins TRBV6-5 and TRBJ2-7, with 7 bases aligning to TRBD2. V shed 4 bases, J shed 0 bases, and the junction held 9 bases outside the gene matches. CDR1 MNHEY and CDR2 SVGAGI come from the germline V gene. CDR3 length: 16 amino acids. This chain's CDR3 is CASSSVGRVGSYEQYF. The CDR3 DNA reads TGTGCCAGCAGTTCTGTTGGGAGGGTCGGCTCCTACGAGCAGTACTTC.

This rearrangement joins TRBV7-2 to TRBJ2-7; 7 bases align to TRBD1. V shed 2 bases and J 3 bases; nucleotides not matched to a gene: 7. Per the germline V gene, CDR1 is SGHTA and CDR2 is FQGNSA. The CDR3 runs 15 residues. The CDR3 nucleotides read TGTGCCAGCAGCTTAATGGACAGGCCCCGCTACGAGCAGTACTTC. Translated: CASSLMDRPRYEQYF.

The chain joins TRBV19 to TRBJ2-5; D is unresolved. CDR1 and CDR2 (germline): LNHDA, SQIVND (reference sequence). This CDR3 has 13 amino acids. The V and J ends lost 8 bases and 6 bases respectively, with 16 bases between them. The CDR3 loop reads CASRLGPLKTQYF. CDR3 DNA: TGTGCCAGTCGACTTGGGCCCTTAAAGACCCAGTACTTC.

V gene TRBV6-1 combines with J gene TRBJ2-2; TRBD2 aligns across 7 bases. This CDR3 is built from 15 residues. V dropped 7 bases and J dropped 5; count of bases not matched to a gene: 10. CDR1 is MNHNS, CDR2 SASEGT, per germline. CDR3 coding DNA: TGTGCCAGCAAGAAGGGCGGGAGTATTACCGGGGAGCTGTTTTTT. Its protein product is CASKKGGSITGELFF.

The chain recombines TRBV4-1 with TRBJ2-7; weak D call: TRBD1 (5 bases). This CDR3 contains 17 residues. The V and J ends lost 0 bases and 3 bases respectively, with 18 bases between them. Germline V gene sequence: CDR1 MGHRA, CDR2 YSYEKL. Here the CDR3 DNA reads TGCGCCAGCAGCCAAGAAGTCGGTGGGGCCGCTGTCTACGAGCAGTACTTC. This codes for CASSQEVGGAAVYEQYF.

The chain recombines TRBV27 with TRBJ2-5; 8 bases map to TRBD2. The germline V gene encodes CDR1 MNHEY and CDR2 SMNVEV (reference sequence). J lost 3 bases, V lost 8 bases, and 5 bases had no gene match. This CDR3 has 13 amino acids. The CDR3 here is CASRRRGEETQYF. The CDR3 coding sequence is TGTGCCAGCCGTCGGCGGGGGGAAGAGACCCAGTACTTC.

The chain recombines TRBV2 with TRBJ2-5, with D maybe TRBD2 (5 bases). V lost 4 bases, J lost 4 bases, and 7 bases lay in between. Germline assignment: CDR1 SNHLY and CDR2 FYNNEI. The CDR3 extends over 12 amino acids. The CDR3, as DNA: TGTGCCAGCAGTGTCGGGGTAGAGACCCAGTACTTC. Translated, it gives CASSVGVETQYF.

This chain links TRBV28 with TRBJ2-7, with unresolved D. V lost 2 bases to trimming and J lost 3 bases, with 11 bases between them. The germline gives CDR1 MDHEN, CDR2 SYDVKM. The CDR3 runs to 14 residues. CDR3: CASSLRGPLYEQYF. CDR3 DNA sequence: TGTGCCAGCAGTTTACGAGGTCCCCTCTACGAGCAGTACTTC.

The chain joins TRBV5-5 to TRBJ1-6; TRBD1 is a possible D gene (5 bases). Germline CDR1 SGHKS, CDR2 YYEKEE (reference sequence). V lost 0 bases to trimming and J lost 6 bases, with 10 bases between them. The CDR3 covers 15 residues. The CDR3 DNA sequence: TGTGCCAGCAGCTTGGGAGGGGCTGGTAATTCACCCCTCCACTTT. Its translation: CASSLGGAGNSPLHF. The entire variable domain, with the rest obtained from reference TRBV5-5 and TRBJ1-6, is as follows: DAGVTQSPTHLIKTRGQQVTLRCSPISGHKSVSWYQQVLGQGPQFIFQYYEKEERGRGNFPDRFSARQFPNYSSELNVNALLLGDSALYLCASSLGGAGNSPLHFGNGTRLTVT.

This clone was detected only a few times. V usage is TRBV11-2 and J usage is TRBJ1-2; a weak D match, TRBD1 (5 bases). V lost 2 bases and J lost 3, with 10 bases in between. Germline CDR1 is SGHAT and CDR2 is FQNNGV. The CDR3 length is 14 residues. The CDR3 is CASSLSKGDYGYTF. In DNA, the CDR3 is TGTGCCAGCAGCTTAAGTAAAGGGGACTATGGCTACACCTTC.

V is TRBV6-6 and J is TRBJ1-3; D gene ambiguous. Germline V gene lookup returns CDR1 MNHNY and CDR2 SVGAGI (reference sequence). This CDR3 is built from 12 residues. V shed 6 bases and J shed 0 bases, with 3 bases lying between them. CDR3 loop: CASRSSGNTIYF. DNA for the CDR3: TGTGCCAGCAGGTCCTCTGGAAACACCATATATTTT.

This clone was seen ten or more times. The CDR3: CASSYSGGRGADTQYF. The CDR3 coding sequence is TGTGCCAGCAGTTACTCTGGGGGGCGGGGAGCAGATACGCAGTATTTT. The chain couples TRBV6-6 to TRBJ2-3; possibly TRBD1 or TRBD2 for D (6 bases each). Between the trimmed V and J ends, which lost 0 bases and 4 bases, there was a span of 14 bases. The CDR3 has 16 amino acids. The V gene's germline CDR1 is MNHNY and CDR2 SVGAGI (reference sequence).

The rearrangement joins TRBV7-7 to TRBJ2-7; no clear D gene. The V end lost 1 base, the J end lost 6 bases, and 10 bases lay between the germline ends. Germline CDR1 is SSHAT and CDR2 is FNYEAQ (reference sequence). The CDR3 contains 13 residues. The CDR3 bases are TGTGCCAGCAGCTTAGATCCCCAAACCGAGCAGTACTTC. Translated: CASSLDPQTEQYF.

V is TRBV7-2 and J is TRBJ2-6; D unresolved. The germline V gene has CDR1 SGHTA and CDR2 FQGNSA. V was cut by 4 bases and J by 4 bases, with 11 bases left in between. The CDR3 totals 15 residues. The CDR3 loop reads CASSSDIGGANVLTF. The CDR3 coding sequence is TGTGCCAGCAGCTCTGATATCGGAGGGGCCAACGTCCTGACTTTC.